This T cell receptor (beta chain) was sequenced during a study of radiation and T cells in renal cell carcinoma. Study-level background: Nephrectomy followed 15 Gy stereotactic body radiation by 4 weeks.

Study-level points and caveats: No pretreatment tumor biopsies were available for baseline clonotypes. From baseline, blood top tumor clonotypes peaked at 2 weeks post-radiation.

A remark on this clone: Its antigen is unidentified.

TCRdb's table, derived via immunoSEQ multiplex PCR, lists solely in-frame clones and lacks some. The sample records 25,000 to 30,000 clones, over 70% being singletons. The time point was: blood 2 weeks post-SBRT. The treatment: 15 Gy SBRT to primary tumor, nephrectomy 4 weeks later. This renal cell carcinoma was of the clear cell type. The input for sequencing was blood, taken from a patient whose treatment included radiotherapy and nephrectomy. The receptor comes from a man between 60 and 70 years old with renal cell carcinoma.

The CDR3 sequence: CASKGGQHNQPQHF. CDR3 in DNA: TGTGCCAGTAAGGGGGGGCAGCACAATCAGCCCCAGCATTTT. The rearrangement links TRBV19 to TRBJ1-5; possible D gene TRBD1, 6 bases. Trimming stripped 7 bases from V and 3 bases from J, with 13 bases between. CDR1 and CDR2 (germline): LNHDA, SQIVND (reference sequence). The CDR3 sequence is 14 residues long. Looking up the rest from reference TRBV19 and TRBJ1-5 gives the full variable domain: DGGITQSPKYLFRKEGQNVTLSCEQNLNHDAMYWYRQDPGQGLRLIYYSQIVNDFQKGDIAEGYSVSREKKESFPLTVTSAQKNPTAFYLCASKGGQHNQPQHFGDGTRLSIL.